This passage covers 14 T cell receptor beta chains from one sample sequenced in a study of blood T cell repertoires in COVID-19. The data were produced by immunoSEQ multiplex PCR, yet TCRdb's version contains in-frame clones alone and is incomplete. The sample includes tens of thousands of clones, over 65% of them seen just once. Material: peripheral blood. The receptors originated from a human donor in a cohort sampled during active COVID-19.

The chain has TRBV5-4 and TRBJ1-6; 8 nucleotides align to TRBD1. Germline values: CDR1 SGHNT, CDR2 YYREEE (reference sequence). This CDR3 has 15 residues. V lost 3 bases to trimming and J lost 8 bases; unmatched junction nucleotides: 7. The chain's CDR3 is CASSSGGQVDSPLHF. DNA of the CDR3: TGTGCCAGCAGCTCGGGGGGACAGGTTGATTCACCCCTCCACTTT.

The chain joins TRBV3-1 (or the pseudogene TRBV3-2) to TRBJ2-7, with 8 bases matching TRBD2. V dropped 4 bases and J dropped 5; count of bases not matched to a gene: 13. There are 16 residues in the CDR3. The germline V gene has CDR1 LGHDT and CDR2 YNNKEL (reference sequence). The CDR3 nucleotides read TGTGCCAGCAGCCGAACGCCGGCGGGAGGAGTGAACGAGCAGTACTTC. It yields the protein CASSRTPAGGVNEQYF.

This CDR3 reads CASSSSTYNEQFF. Here the CDR3 DNA reads TGTGCCAGCAGCTCTAGTACCTACAATGAGCAGTTCTTC. The gene calls are TRBV7-2 and TRBJ2-1; D not certain. V was clipped by 4 bases and J by 2 bases, with 6 bases between them. Germline V gene data show CDR1 as SGHTA and CDR2 as FQGNSA. This CDR3 is built from 13 residues.

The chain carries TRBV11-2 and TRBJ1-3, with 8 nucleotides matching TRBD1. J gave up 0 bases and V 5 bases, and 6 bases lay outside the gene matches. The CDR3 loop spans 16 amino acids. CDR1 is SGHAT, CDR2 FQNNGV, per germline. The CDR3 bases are TGTGCCAGCAGCCGGATTCAGGGGGCCTCTGGAAACACCATATATTTT. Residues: CASSRIQGASGNTIYF.

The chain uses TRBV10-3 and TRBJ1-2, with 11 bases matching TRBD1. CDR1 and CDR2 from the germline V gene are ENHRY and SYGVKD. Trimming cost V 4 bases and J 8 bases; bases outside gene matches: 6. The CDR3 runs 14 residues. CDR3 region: CAISAGQGAGGYTF. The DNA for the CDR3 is TGTGCCATCAGTGCCGGACAGGGGGCGGGAGGCTACACCTTC.

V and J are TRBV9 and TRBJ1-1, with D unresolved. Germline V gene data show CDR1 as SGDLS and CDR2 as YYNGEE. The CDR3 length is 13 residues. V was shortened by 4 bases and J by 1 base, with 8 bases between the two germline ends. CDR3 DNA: TGTGCCAGCAGCACCTCAGAGAACACTGAAGCTTTCTTT. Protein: CASSTSENTEAFF.

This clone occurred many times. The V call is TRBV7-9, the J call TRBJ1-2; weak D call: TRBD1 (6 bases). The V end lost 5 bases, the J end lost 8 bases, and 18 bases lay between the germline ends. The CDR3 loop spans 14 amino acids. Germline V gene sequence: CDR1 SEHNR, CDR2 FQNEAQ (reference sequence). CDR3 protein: CASSLSSTGWGYTF. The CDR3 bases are TGTGCCAGCAGCCTCTCGTCCACAGGGTGGGGCTACACCTTC.

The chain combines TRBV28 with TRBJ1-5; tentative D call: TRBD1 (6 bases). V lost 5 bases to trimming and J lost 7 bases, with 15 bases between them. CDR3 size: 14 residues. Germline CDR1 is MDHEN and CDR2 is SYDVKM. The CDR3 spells CASSGEGGSQPQHF. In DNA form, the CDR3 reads TGTGCCAGCAGTGGGGAAGGGGGATCCCAGCCCCAGCATTTT. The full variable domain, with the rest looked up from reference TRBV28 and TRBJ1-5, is DVKVTQSSRYLVKRTGEKVFLECVQDMDHENMFWYRQDPGLGLRLIYFSYDVKMKEKGDIPEGYSVSREKKERFSLILESASTNQTSMYLCASSGEGGSQPQHFGDGTRLSIL.

The CDR3 region is CASSAVSGEPGETQYF. CDR3 nucleotides: TGTGCCAGCAGCGCGGTATCGGGGGAGCCTGGGGAGACCCAGTACTTC. This chain connects TRBV5-4 to TRBJ2-5; D perhaps matches TRBD2 (6 bases). This CDR3 is built from 16 residues. CDR1 and CDR2 (germline): SGHNT, YYREEE (reference sequence). The V end was cut by 4 bases, the J end by 5 bases, with 21 bases between.

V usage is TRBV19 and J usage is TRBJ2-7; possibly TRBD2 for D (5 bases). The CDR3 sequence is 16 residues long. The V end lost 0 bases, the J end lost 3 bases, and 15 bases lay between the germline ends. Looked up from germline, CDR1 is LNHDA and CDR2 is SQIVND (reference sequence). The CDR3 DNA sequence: TGTGCCAGTAGTATAGATAGTGCTAGCAGAGACTACGAGCAGTACTTC. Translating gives CASSIDSASRDYEQYF. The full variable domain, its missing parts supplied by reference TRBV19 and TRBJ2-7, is DGGITQSPKYLFRKEGQNVTLSCEQNLNHDAMYWYRQDPGQGLRLIYYSQIVNDFQKGDIAEGYSVSREKKESFPLTVTSAQKNPTAFYLCASSIDSASRDYEQYFGPGTRLTVT.

The CDR3 here is CASSLVGGYNEQFF. CDR3 in DNA: TGTGCCAGCAGCTTGGTGGGCGGGTACAATGAGCAGTTCTTC. This chain connects TRBV5-4 to TRBJ2-1; weak D call: TRBD2 (5 bases). This CDR3 spans 14 amino acids. CDR1 is SGHNT, CDR2 YYREEE, per germline (reference sequence). Trimming took 0 bases from V and 4 from J, leaving 8 bases between them. The full variable domain, its missing parts supplied by reference TRBV5-4 and TRBJ2-1, is ETGVTQSPTHLIKTRGQQVTLRCSSQSGHNTVSWYQQALGQGPQFIFQYYREEENGRGNFPPRFSGLQFPNYSSELNVNALELDDSALYLCASSLVGGYNEQFFGPGTRLTVL.

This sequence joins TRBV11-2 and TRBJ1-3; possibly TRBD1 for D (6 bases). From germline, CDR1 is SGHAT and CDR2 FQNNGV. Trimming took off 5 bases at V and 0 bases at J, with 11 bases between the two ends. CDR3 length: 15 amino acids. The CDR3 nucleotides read TGTGCCAGCAGCCGACAGGCGAGCTCTGGAAACACCATATATTTT. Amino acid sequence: CASSRQASSGNTIYF.

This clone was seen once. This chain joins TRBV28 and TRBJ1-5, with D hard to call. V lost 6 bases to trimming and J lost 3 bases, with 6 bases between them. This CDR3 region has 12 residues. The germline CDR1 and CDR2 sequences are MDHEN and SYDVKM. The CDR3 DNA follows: TGTGCCAGCAGGGGCAACAATCAGCCCCAGCATTTT. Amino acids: CASRGNNQPQHF.

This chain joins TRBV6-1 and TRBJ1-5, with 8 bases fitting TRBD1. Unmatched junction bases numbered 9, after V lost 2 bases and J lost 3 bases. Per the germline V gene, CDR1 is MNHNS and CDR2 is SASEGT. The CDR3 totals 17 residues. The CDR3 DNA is TGTGCCAGCAGTGAATCGCCAGGGGGCCTCTTCAATCAGCCCCAGCATTTT. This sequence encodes CASSESPGGLFNQPQHF.